This T cell receptor beta chain was identified in a study of T cells after yellow fever vaccination. Trimming took 6 bases from V and 4 from J; bases not matched to a gene: 9. Germline V gene data show CDR1 as SGHRS and CDR2 as YFSETQ. The CDR3 extends over 16 amino acids. TCRdb passed the 5' RACE reads through MiXCR, listing each CDR3 protein once. The repertoire has some 340,000 distinct CDR3 sequences, over 4% of them found once; the top ten carry under 30%. This clonotype was seen at least ten times. The material sequenced was PBMCs, taken 5 days after the yellow fever booster vaccination. The chain couples TRBV5-1 to TRBJ2-1; TRBD2 aligns across 11 bases. The sequence was collected from a man younger than 35 who received the YFV17D yellow fever vaccine. The CDR3 protein is CASKTSGGAAYNEQFF. CDR3 nucleotides: TGCGCCAGCAAAACTAGCGGGGGAGCCGCTTACAATGAGCAGTTCTTC.